This passage covers 20 T cell receptor beta chains from one sample sequenced in a study of blood T cell repertoires in COVID-19. Assay used: immunoSEQ multiplex PCR; TCRdb lists only in-frame clones, some missing. The table has around 150,000 clones, over 60% seen once. The sequenced material came from peripheral blood. The receptors were gathered from a middle-aged man with acute or convalescent COVID-19.

This chain connects TRBV7-2 to TRBJ1-6; perhaps TRBD1 as D (6 bases). Germline CDR1 SGHTA, CDR2 FQGNSA. V shed 2 bases and J shed 7 bases, with 15 bases lying between them. The CDR3 extends over 16 amino acids. DNA for the CDR3: TGTGCCAGCAGCTTACTTGTCGACAGGCCGAATTCACCCCTCCACTTT. It codes for CASSLLVDRPNSPLHF. Combining the CDR3 with reference TRBV7-2 and TRBJ1-6 gives the whole variable domain GAGVSQSPSNKVTEKGKDVELRCDPISGHTALYWYRQSLGQGLEFLIYFQGNSAPDKSGLPSDRFSAERTGGSVSTLTIQRTQQEDSAVYLCASSLLVDRPNSPLHFGNGTRLTVT.

This clone was seen once. The genes are TRBV12-3 or TRBV12-4 and TRBJ2-1; D may be TRBD2 (6 bases). The V gene lost 5 bases and the J gene lost 12 bases, with 14 bases spanning the gap. The CDR3 covers 12 residues. As DNA, the CDR3 is TGTGCCAGCAGTCCCGGGGGAATAGGGCAGTTCTTC. This gives the protein CASSPGGIGQFF.

V and J are TRBV3-1 (or the pseudogene TRBV3-2) and TRBJ2-7, with D possibly being TRBD2 (7 bases). CDR3 size: 17 residues. The V end was cut by 0 bases, the J end by 0 bases, with 15 bases between. Germline-derived CDR1 and CDR2 are LGHDT and YNNKEL (reference sequence). The CDR3 loop is CASSQERGGPSSYEQYF. The CDR3 DNA is TGTGCCAGCAGCCAAGAGAGGGGGGGCCCTAGCTCCTACGAGCAGTACTTC.

The V and J genes are TRBV19 and TRBJ1-1; D unresolved. Per germline, CDR1 LNHDA and CDR2 SQIVND (reference sequence). The CDR3 spans 15 residues. V was trimmed by 7 bases and J by 3 bases, leaving 18 bases between them. The CDR3 DNA is TGTGCCAGTATTGGCTTGATTGGGCAGCACACTGAAGCTTTCTTT. The encoded protein is CASIGLIGQHTEAFF.

V usage is TRBV10-3 and J usage is TRBJ1-2; D may be TRBD1 (5 bases). CDR1 ENHRY and CDR2 SYGVKD come from the germline V gene. V was shortened by 2 bases and J by 8 bases, with 12 bases between the two germline ends. CDR3 length equals 13 residues. The DNA of the CDR3 is TGTGCCATCAGTGAGGCTACAGGCAACGGCTACACCTTC. As protein: CAISEATGNGYTF.

CDR3: CASSFSVASSGNTIYF. The CDR3, as DNA: TGTGCCAGTAGTTTTAGCGTGGCCTCCTCTGGAAACACCATATATTTT. V is TRBV19 and J is TRBJ1-3; the D is unclear. The V gene lost 5 bases and the J gene lost 0 bases, with 14 bases spanning the gap. Germline V gene lookup returns CDR1 LNHDA and CDR2 SQIVND (reference sequence). This CDR3 has 16 residues. Drawing the rest from reference TRBV19 and TRBJ1-3, the complete variable domain is DGGITQSPKYLFRKEGQNVTLSCEQNLNHDAMYWYRQDPGQGLRLIYYSQIVNDFQKGDIAEGYSVSREKKESFPLTVTSAQKNPTAFYLCASSFSVASSGNTIYFGEGSWLTVV.

The chain carries TRBV19 and TRBJ1-5, with TRBD1 matching 7 bases. Germline CDR1 is LNHDA and CDR2 is SQIVND (reference sequence). J gave up 4 bases and V 6 bases, and 6 bases lay outside the gene matches. CDR3 length: 14 residues. The CDR3 DNA sequence: TGTGCCAGTAGCGACAGGGTAACTAATCAGCCCCAGCATTTT. Translated: CASSDRVTNQPQHF. The whole variable domain, filled in from reference TRBV19 and TRBJ1-5, reads DGGITQSPKYLFRKEGQNVTLSCEQNLNHDAMYWYRQDPGQGLRLIYYSQIVNDFQKGDIAEGYSVSREKKESFPLTVTSAQKNPTAFYLCASSDRVTNQPQHFGDGTRLSIL.

The chain has TRBV30 and TRBJ1-1; D unresolved. CDR1 is GTSNPN and CDR2 is SVGIG in the germline V gene (reference sequence). The CDR3 is 13 amino acids. With 4 bases removed from V and 1 base from J, the gap between germline ends came to 10 bases. This CDR3 reads CAWTTRGNTEAFF. The CDR3 bases are TGTGCCTGGACTACACGAGGGAACACTGAAGCTTTCTTT.

This clone was seen once. The CDR3 reads CASSFDGRENTEAFF. As DNA, the CDR3 is TGTGCCAGCAGCTTTGACGGGAGGGAGAACACTGAAGCTTTCTTT. The V and J genes are TRBV7-8 and TRBJ1-1; D gene uncertain. This CDR3 has 15 residues. Germline loops: CDR1 SGHVS, CDR2 FQNEAQ. Deletions cut 3 bases from V and 1 base from J, with 12 bases between.

The chain employs TRBV9 and TRBJ1-5, with 8 bases fitting TRBD1. Germline trimming cut 1 base from V and 7 bases from J; bases unmatched to any gene: 10. Germline V lookup: CDR1 SGDLS, CDR2 YYNGEE. The CDR3 runs to 16 residues. CDR3 loop: CASSVMTGVICQPQHF. The CDR3 DNA reads as TGTGCCAGCAGCGTAATGACAGGGGTGATTTGCCAGCCCCAGCATTTT.

This chain connects TRBV5-6 to TRBJ2-5, with TRBD1 matching over 8 bases. Germline-derived CDR1 and CDR2 are SGHDT and YYEEEE. V lost 4 bases, J lost 3 bases, and 8 bases stayed unmatched. The CDR3 totals 15 residues. The CDR3 loop reads CASSNLKTGEETQYF. Here the CDR3 DNA reads TGTGCCAGCAGCAATCTGAAGACAGGGGAAGAGACCCAGTACTTC.

There are a few counts of this clone. The chain employs TRBV2 and TRBJ2-5; 7 nucleotides agree with TRBD1. The CDR3 is made up of 15 amino acids. V shed 4 bases, J shed 0 bases, and the junction held 5 bases outside the gene matches. Germline V gene lookup returns CDR1 SNHLY and CDR2 FYNNEI. The CDR3 DNA reads as TGTGCCAGCAGTGGGGACAGCGAGTACCAAGAGACCCAGTACTTC. This sequence encodes CASSGDSEYQETQYF.

This clone was seen more than once but under ten times. The chain joins TRBV2 to TRBJ1-2, with no clear D. Trimming removed 6 bases at V and 5 bases at J, with 7 bases between. Germline V gives CDR1 SNHLY, CDR2 FYNNEI. The CDR3 has 11 residues. CDR3 coding DNA: TGTGCCAGCAGGGCCGCTTATGGCTACACCTTC. Translating gives CASRAAYGYTF.

This clone was observed once. The rearrangement links TRBV10-2 to TRBJ2-2, with 9 bases fitting TRBD2. The CDR3 is made up of 16 amino acids. CDR1 is WSHSY, CDR2 SAAADI, per germline. The ends lost 0 bases at V and 5 bases at J; junction bases unmatched: 4. The CDR3 DNA is TGCGCCAGCAGTGAGTCGGGCGGGGGGGAGACCGGGGAGCTGTTTTTT. Translating it yields CASSESGGGETGELFF.

The chain has TRBV24-1 and TRBJ2-2, with D maybe TRBD1 (6 bases). The germline V gene has CDR1 KGHDR and CDR2 SFDVKD. The CDR3 has 14 residues. V was trimmed by 5 bases and J by 1 base, leaving 7 bases between them. Here the CDR3 DNA reads TGTGCCACCAGTGGGACAGAGAACACCGGGGAGCTGTTTTTT. This codes for CATSGTENTGELFF.

The rearrangement links TRBV2 to TRBJ1-6; 9 bases agree with TRBD1. Germline CDR1 and CDR2: SNHLY and FYNNEI. The length of the CDR3 is 16 residues. Trimming at V came to 3 bases and at J to 9 bases, leaving 9 bases not matched to a gene. Written as DNA, the CDR3 is TGTGCCAGCAGTGACTGGCAGGGGACAGGGTTTTCACCCCTCCACTTT. As protein: CASSDWQGTGFSPLHF.

The chain links TRBV5-4 to TRBJ2-5, with D maybe TRBD2 (6 bases). Germline V gene sequence: CDR1 SGHNT, CDR2 YYREEE (reference sequence). The germline V and J ends were trimmed by 0 bases and 3 bases, with 12 bases remaining between them. This CDR3 has 15 residues. CDR3 bases: TGTGCCAGCAGCTTGGATCTCCTAGCGAAAGAGACCCAGTACTTC. Protein product: CASSLDLLAKETQYF.

For the CDR3, the DNA is TGTGCCAGCAGCCGTCTCAGGGGTTGGACTGAAGCTTTCTTT. This encodes CASSRLRGWTEAFF. The gene calls are TRBV7-9 and TRBJ1-1, with D possibly being TRBD1 (6 bases). Germline V gives CDR1 SEHNR, CDR2 FQNEAQ (reference sequence). V was shortened by 5 bases and J by 5 bases, with 15 bases between the two germline ends. The CDR3 spans 14 residues.

The CDR3 DNA sequence: TGTGCCAGCAGCCAAGAAAGCGATTACGAGCAGTACTTC. Protein sequence: CASSQESDYEQYF. The gene calls are TRBV3-1 (or the pseudogene TRBV3-2) and TRBJ2-7, with unresolved D. This CDR3 is built from 13 residues. V was pared by 0 bases and J by 4 bases, with 7 bases between. Germline V lookup: CDR1 LGHDT, CDR2 YNNKEL (reference sequence).

The chain uses TRBV2 and TRBJ1-2, with D possibly TRBD1 on 5 matching bases. The CDR3 covers 13 residues. Trimming pared 6 bases from V and 8 bases from J, leaving 16 bases between. Germline CDR1 is SNHLY and CDR2 is FYNNEI. The CDR3 region is CASSPGTALGYTF. CDR3 nucleotide sequence: TGTGCCAGCAGCCCCGGGACTGCCCTCGGCTACACCTTC.